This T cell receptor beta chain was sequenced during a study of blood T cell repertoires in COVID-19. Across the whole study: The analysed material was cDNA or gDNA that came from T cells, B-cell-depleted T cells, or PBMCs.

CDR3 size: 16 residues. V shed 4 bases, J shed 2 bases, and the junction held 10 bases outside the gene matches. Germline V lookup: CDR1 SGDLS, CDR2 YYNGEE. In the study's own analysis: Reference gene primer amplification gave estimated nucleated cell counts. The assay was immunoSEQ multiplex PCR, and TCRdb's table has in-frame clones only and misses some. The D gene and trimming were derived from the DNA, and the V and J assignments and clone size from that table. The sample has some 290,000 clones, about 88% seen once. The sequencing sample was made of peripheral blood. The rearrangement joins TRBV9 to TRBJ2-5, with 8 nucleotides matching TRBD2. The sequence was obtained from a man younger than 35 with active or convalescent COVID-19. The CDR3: CASSRGATGGQETQYF. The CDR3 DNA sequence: TGTGCCAGCAGCCGCGGGGCGACGGGGGGGCAAGAGACCCAGTACTTC.